Each of the 11 T cell receptor beta chains below was sequenced from the same sample in a study of post-analysis software for immune sequencing data. Overall study results and limits: There were four or five TRBV segments more frequent in patients than controls, and TRBV5-6, TRBV5-1 and TRBV20-1 were among them.

No antigen is known for these receptors. Researchers reported that TCR beta cDNA libraries carried unique molecular identifiers. TCRdb itself ran the PCR reads through MiXCR, one entry per CDR3 protein. Among 700,000 to 900,000 distinct CDR3 sequences, around 45% were seen once, and the ten largest hold 4.9%. The sequencing sample was made of blood. All receptors derive from a girl aged 10 to 17 with multiple sclerosis.

The genes are TRBV4-3 and TRBJ2-3; TRBD2 is a possible D gene (6 bases). V lost 0 bases, J lost 6 bases, and 13 bases lay in between. Germline V gene data show CDR1 as LGHNA and CDR2 as YSLEER. This CDR3 spans 15 amino acids. The chain's CDR3 is CASSQDPSASDTQYF. As DNA, the CDR3 is TGCGCCAGCAGCCAAGATCCTAGCGCCTCCGATACGCAGTATTTT.

The rearrangement links TRBV4-3 to TRBJ2-3; no firm D call. CDR3 size: 15 residues. Germline V gene data show CDR1 as LGHNA and CDR2 as YSLEER. V dropped 0 bases and J dropped 3 bases, with 10 bases sitting between them. Written as DNA, the CDR3 is TGCGCCAGCAGCCAAGAAATCATCGGTACAGATACGCAGTATTTT. Its translation is CASSQEIIGTDTQYF.

The chain joins TRBV5-1 to TRBJ2-1, with D tentatively TRBD1 (6 bases). Deletions cut 7 bases from V and 9 bases from J, with 20 bases between. There are 14 residues in the CDR3. Germline values: CDR1 SGHRS, CDR2 YFSETQ. The CDR3 loop reads CASQLGHGHGEQFF. CDR3 bases: TGCGCCAGCCAGTTGGGACACGGCCACGGTGAGCAGTTCTTC. Full variable domain (missing parts from reference TRBV5-1 and TRBJ2-1): KAGVTQTPRYLIKTRGQQVTLSCSPISGHRSVSWYQQTPGQGLQFLFEYFSETQRNKGNFPGRFSGRQFSNSRSEMNVSTLELGDSALYLCASQLGHGHGEQFFGPGTRLTVL.

The V gene is TRBV6-1, the J gene TRBJ2-5, with D tentatively TRBD2 (6 bases). The CDR3 runs 13 residues. Trimming pared 5 bases from V and 5 bases from J, leaving 12 bases between. The germline V gene encodes CDR1 MNHNS and CDR2 SASEGT. In DNA form, the CDR3 reads TGTGCCAGCAGTCGGAGGGTGGGGGAGACCCAGTACTTC. It yields the protein CASSRRVGETQYF.

The J gene is TRBJ1-2, the V gene TRBV7-9; no reliable D call. Trimming left V 4 bases short and J 5 bases short, with 11 bases between. This CDR3 contains 13 residues. Per the germline V gene, CDR1 is SEHNR and CDR2 is FQNEAQ (reference sequence). DNA for the CDR3: TGTGCCAGCAGCTCCCCTCCCGTGTATGGCTACACCTTC. Translating gives CASSSPPVYGYTF.

This clonotype was seen only a few times. J is TRBJ2-1 and V is TRBV29-1, with 8 positions matching TRBD1. V was pared by 0 bases and J by 8 bases, with 9 bases of the junction left unmatched. Germline loops: CDR1 SQVTM, CDR2 ANQGSEA. The CDR3 contains 15 residues. CDR3 amino acids: CSVEDPDRADDEQFF. Written as DNA, the CDR3 is TGCAGCGTTGAAGACCCGGACAGGGCGGACGATGAGCAGTTCTTC.

The rearrangement joins TRBV5-1 to TRBJ2-7; D gene ambiguous. The CDR3 extends over 14 amino acids. Germline V gene data show CDR1 as SGHRS and CDR2 as YFSETQ. Trimming took 4 bases from V and 3 from J, leaving 14 bases between them. CDR3 DNA sequence: TGCGCCAGCAGCCCCGACGAGGTTTTCTACGAGCAGTACTTC. Its protein is CASSPDEVFYEQYF.

This clonotype was seen a handful of times. The chain couples TRBV29-1 to TRBJ2-3; TRBD2 is a possible D gene (6 bases). V lost 2 bases and J lost 2, with 8 bases in between. Germline values: CDR1 SQVTM, CDR2 ANQGSEA. The CDR3 has 13 residues. CDR3: CSVELAATDTQYF. The CDR3 DNA follows: TGCAGCGTTGAATTAGCGGCCACAGATACGCAGTATTTT.

This clonotype was counted between two and nine times. This chain joins TRBV29-1 and TRBJ2-7; 8 nucleotides match TRBD2. With the DNA end fitting TRBJ2-5 better, the J assignment may be wrong. The CDR3 contains 14 residues. Germline V gives CDR1 SQVTM, CDR2 ANQGSEA. DNA of the CDR3: TGCAGCGTTGCACCTAGCGGGTTGAGAGAGACCCAGTACTTC. Translated: CSVAPSGLRETQYF.

The V gene is TRBV21-1, the J gene TRBJ2-7; TRBD2 reflects the table's D call only, with no check against the DNA. TRBV21-1 is a documented pseudogene. The CDR3 is made up of 17 amino acids. The CDR3 nucleotides read TGTGCCAGCATTGATATAGCGGGAGACGCCCTCTCCTACGAGCAGTACTTC. Its protein product is CASIDIAGDALSYEQYF.

This clonotype was recorded a few times. The V and J genes are TRBV6-1 and TRBJ1-5; D is unresolved. The V gene's germline CDR1 is MNHNS and CDR2 SASEGT. Trimming removed 7 bases from V and 0 bases from J, with 13 bases in between. The CDR3 runs 15 residues. The CDR3 loop is CASIADFDSNQPQHF. CDR3 bases: TGTGCCAGCATAGCAGATTTCGATAGCAATCAGCCCCAGCATTTT.